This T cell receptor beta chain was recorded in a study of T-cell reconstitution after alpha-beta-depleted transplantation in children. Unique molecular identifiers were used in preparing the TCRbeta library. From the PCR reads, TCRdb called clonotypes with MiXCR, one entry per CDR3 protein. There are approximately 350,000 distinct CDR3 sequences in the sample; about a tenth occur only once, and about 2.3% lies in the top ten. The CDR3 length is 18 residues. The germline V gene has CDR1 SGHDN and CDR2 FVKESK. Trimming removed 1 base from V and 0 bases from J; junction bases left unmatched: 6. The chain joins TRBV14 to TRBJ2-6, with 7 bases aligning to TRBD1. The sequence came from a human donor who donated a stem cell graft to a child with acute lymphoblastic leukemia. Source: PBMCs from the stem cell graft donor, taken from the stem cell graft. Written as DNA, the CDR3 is TGTGCCAGCAGCCAAGTTGTGACAGGGTACTCTGGGGCCAACGTCCTGACTTTC. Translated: CASSQVVTGYSGANVLTF.